Shown below are 23 T cell receptor beta chains from a single sample sequenced in a study of blood T cell repertoires in COVID-19 (TCRdb year 2020). Library creation used the immunoSEQ multiplex PCR assay. The clones in this table, taken by TCRdb from immuneACCESS, are in-frame only. Not every clone is retained; where verified, under half of the shortfall comes from an unresolved V gene, and the cause of the rest is unknown. In this sample the table shows under 200,000 clones, about 86% of which occur a single time. The leading ten clones occupy about 7% of the sample. The material sequenced was peripheral blood. The receptors here all came from a middle-aged man with active or convalescent COVID-19.

The chain is built from TRBV9 and TRBJ2-3; D is perhaps TRBD1 (7 bases). The CDR3 runs to 16 residues. V was shortened by 4 bases and J by 2 bases, with 17 bases between the two germline ends. Per germline, CDR1 SGDLS and CDR2 YYNGEE. The CDR3 sequence: CASSIHRGGLTDTQYF. The CDR3 DNA follows: TGTGCCAGCAGCATCCACAGGGGAGGACTCACAGATACGCAGTATTTT. The entire variable domain, with the rest obtained from reference TRBV9 and TRBJ2-3, is as follows: DSGVTQTPKHLITATGQRVTLRCSPRSGDLSVYWYQQSLDQGLQFLIQYYNGEERAKGNILERFSAQQFPDLHSELNLSSLELGDSALYFCASSIHRGGLTDTQYFGPGTRLTVL.

The chain couples TRBV5-1 to TRBJ1-1; D may be TRBD1 (5 bases). CDR1 is SGHRS, CDR2 YFSETQ, per germline. This CDR3 contains 14 residues. The V gene lost 4 bases and the J gene lost 4 bases, with 14 bases spanning the gap. CDR3 sequence (DNA): TGCGCCAGCAGCGGTGTCGGGGGAGGCACTGAAGCTTTCTTT. Encoded protein: CASSGVGGGTEAFF.

This chain joins TRBV19 and TRBJ1-5, with D perhaps TRBD1 (6 bases). Trimming took 6 bases from V and 1 from J, leaving 22 bases between them. The length of the CDR3 is 18 residues. Germline assignment: CDR1 LNHDA and CDR2 SQIVND (reference sequence). CDR3 in amino acids: CASRTQTGGLGSNQPQHF. The DNA for the CDR3 is TGTGCCAGTAGAACACAAACGGGGGGCCTAGGGAGCAATCAGCCCCAGCATTTT.

Concerning this clone: Other DNA variants within this sample encode the same CDR3. The chain joins TRBV15 to TRBJ2-2, with D maybe TRBD2 (6 bases). CDR1 is LNHNV, CDR2 YYDKDF, per germline (reference sequence). This CDR3 comprises 16 residues. Trimming left V 0 bases short and J 2 bases short, with 10 bases between. The CDR3 protein is CATSRDRRGNTGELFF. The CDR3 coding sequence is TGTGCCACCAGCAGAGATCGGCGGGGCAACACCGGGGAGCTGTTTTTT.

Here the CDR3 DNA reads TGTGCCAGCAATTTCGGGGGAGATACGCAGTATTTT. Its translation: CASNFGGDTQYF. V usage is TRBV12-3 or TRBV12-4 and J usage is TRBJ2-3; perhaps TRBD2 as D (6 bases). The germline V and J ends were trimmed by 7 bases and 5 bases, with 10 bases remaining between them. The CDR3 contains 12 residues.

A word on this clone: A read error may account for a junction end that differs from germline. The V gene is TRBV6-5, the J gene TRBJ2-1; 7 positions match TRBD2. In germline, CDR1 is MNHEY, CDR2 SVGAGI. The CDR3 totals 15 residues. Here the CDR3 DNA reads TGTACCAGCAGTTACCTAGGCGGGAGTAGGGATGAGCAGTTCTTC. Its translation is CTSSYLGGSRDEQFF.

This chain connects TRBV30 to TRBJ1-4; unclear D gene. CDR3 size: 11 residues. CDR1 and CDR2 (germline): GTSNPN, SVGIG (reference sequence). V lost 5 bases and J lost 5, with 6 bases in between. The CDR3 sequence is CAWASNEKLFF. The CDR3, as DNA: TGTGCCTGGGCCTCCAATGAAAAACTGTTTTTT.

The J gene is TRBJ1-1, the V gene TRBV29-1; TRBD1 matches at 7 bases. The CDR3 covers 12 residues. CDR1 is SQVTM, CDR2 ANQGSEA, per germline. V was clipped by 8 bases and J by 4 bases; unmatched bases: 7. In nucleotides, the CDR3 is TGCAGCTACCGGGACAGAGGCACTGAAGCTTTCTTT. This translates into CSYRDRGTEAFF.

The chain is built from TRBV23-1 and TRBJ2-5; 16 bases align to TRBD2. Being an ORF, TRBV23-1 has a function that is uncertain. With V trimmed by 8 bases and J by 7 bases, 13 bases remained unmatched. CDR3 length: 17 amino acids. CDR3 DNA sequence: TGCGCCAGCGGATCTCCGGGACTAGCGGGGGGGCCGGGGACCCAGTACTTC. This translates into CASGSPGLAGGPGTQYF.

The rearrangement links TRBV20-1 to TRBJ2-5, with 7 bases aligning to TRBD2. Per germline, CDR1 DFQATT and CDR2 SNEGSKA (reference sequence). Losses at the gene ends were 3 bases for V and 6 bases for J; bases not matched to a gene: 10. The CDR3 covers 14 residues. CDR3 protein: CSASPGGDLKTQYF. CDR3 sequence (DNA): TGCAGTGCTAGTCCTGGGGGGGATTTGAAGACCCAGTACTTC.

The rearrangement uses TRBV5-1 and TRBJ1-1; unclear D gene. Trimming took 6 bases from V and 0 from J, leaving 9 bases between them. CDR1 and CDR2 (germline): SGHRS, YFSETQ. The CDR3 covers 13 residues. The CDR3 bases are TGCGCCAGCACTGCGGAATTGAACACTGAAGCTTTCTTT. This translates into CASTAELNTEAFF.

The chain carries TRBV21-1 and TRBJ1-3; the table's D call, TRBD1, was not checked against the DNA. TRBV21-1 is shown as a pseudogene. The CDR3 consists of 15 residues. This CDR3 reads CASSPDRDSGNTIYF. The CDR3 nucleotides are TGTGCCAGCAGCCCCGACAGGGATTCTGGAAACACCATATATTTT.

The chain is built from TRBV7-2 and TRBJ1-6, with TRBD1 as a possible D gene (5 bases). CDR3 size: 16 residues. Trimming removed 2 bases from V and 7 bases from J, with 15 bases in between. Per germline, CDR1 SGHTA and CDR2 FQGNSA. The CDR3 reads CASSLIPGGGNSPLHF. The DNA of the CDR3 is TGTGCCAGCAGCTTAATTCCAGGCGGGGGGAATTCACCCCTCCACTTT.

The rearrangement joins TRBV2 to TRBJ1-3, with D perhaps TRBD1 (6 bases). Germline assignment: CDR1 SNHLY and CDR2 FYNNEI. The V and J ends lost 6 bases and 2 bases respectively, with 17 bases between them. CDR3 length: 16 amino acids. The CDR3 region is CASSLTDSPAGNTIYF. The CDR3 DNA follows: TGTGCCAGCAGCCTGACGGACAGCCCAGCTGGAAACACCATATATTTT. The full variable domain, completed using reference TRBV2 and TRBJ1-3, is EPEVTQTPSHQVTQMGQEVILRCVPISNHLYFYWYRQILGQKVEFLVSFYNNEISEKSEIFDDQFSVERPDGSNFTLKIRSTKLEDSAMYFCASSLTDSPAGNTIYFGEGSWLTVV.

Of note for this clone: The junction and the germline gene differ at one end; a read error may be behind it. The chain joins TRBV6-1 to TRBJ2-7, with 8 bases that match TRBD1. CDR3 size: 15 residues. Germline lookup yields CDR1 MNHNS and CDR2 SASEGT. The CDR3 nucleotides read TGTGCCAGCAGAGAAGCGGACAGGGACCTTTACGAGCAGTACTTC. It translates to CASREADRDLYEQYF.

This clone was observed once. The V gene is TRBV9, the J gene TRBJ2-6, with 10 bases that match TRBD1. The J segment lost 4 bases and the V segment lost 3 bases, leaving 19 bases of the junction unmatched. The CDR3 contains 21 residues. Per the germline V gene, CDR1 is SGDLS and CDR2 is YYNGEE. CDR3 sequence reads: CASSAPGPGTGARGGANVLTF. The CDR3 DNA is TGTGCCAGCAGCGCCCCAGGGCCAGGGACAGGGGCCCGTGGCGGGGCCAACGTCCTGACTTTC.

The V call is TRBV10-2, the J call TRBJ2-1; D is perhaps TRBD1 (5 bases). The CDR3 runs 15 residues. Trimming cost V 2 bases and J 4 bases, with 12 bases left between them. Germline values: CDR1 WSHSY, CDR2 SAAADI. The CDR3 protein is CASSEIRGPYNEQFF. The CDR3 region has the DNA TGCGCCAGCAGTGAGATAAGGGGTCCATACAATGAGCAGTTCTTC.

The chain has TRBV24-1 and TRBJ2-1, with TRBD2 identical over 8 bases. Unmatched junction bases numbered 1, after V lost 8 bases and J lost 2 bases. CDR1 and CDR2 (germline): KGHDR, SFDVKD. This CDR3 is 13 amino acids long. CDR3 sequence (DNA): TGTGCCACCACTAGCGGGCCCTACAATGAGCAGTTCTTC. Translating it yields CATTSGPYNEQFF.

The gene calls are TRBV5-4 and TRBJ2-5; 7 positions agree with TRBD1. Germline V lookup: CDR1 SGHNT, CDR2 YYREEE (reference sequence). The CDR3 covers 14 residues. The trim removed 1 base at V and 5 bases at J, leaving 5 bases unmatched. CDR3 sequence: CASSLKGAGETQYF. The CDR3 coding sequence is TGTGCCAGCAGCTTGAAGGGGGCCGGGGAGACCCAGTACTTC.

The CDR3 region is CAWRRQNTEAFF. For the CDR3, the DNA is TGTGCCTGGAGGAGGCAGAACACTGAAGCTTTCTTT. The V call is TRBV30, the J call TRBJ1-1; unclear D gene. Looked up from germline, CDR1 is GTSNPN and CDR2 is SVGIG (reference sequence). V was cut by 3 bases and J by 1 base, with 6 bases left in between. This CDR3 region has 12 residues. Combining the CDR3 with reference TRBV30 and TRBJ1-1 gives the whole variable domain SQTIHQWPATLVQPVGSPLSLECTVEGTSNPNLYWYRQAAGRGLQLLFYSVGIGQISSEVPQNLSASRPQDRQFILSSKKLLLSDSGFYLCAWRRQNTEAFFGQGTRLTVV.

This chain connects TRBV12-3 or TRBV12-4 to TRBJ1-4; D not resolved. V lost 2 bases and J 10 bases, leaving 8 bases between the germline ends. This CDR3 has 12 residues. The CDR3 nucleotides are TGTGCCAGCAGTTTAACAGCAGCAAAACTGTTTTTT. Its protein product is CASSLTAAKLFF.

The chain carries TRBV18 and TRBJ2-1; TRBD2 might be the D (5 bases). The germline V gene encodes CDR1 KGHSH and CDR2 LQKENI. V was pared by 4 bases and J by 12 bases, with 10 bases between. There are 11 residues in the CDR3. CDR3 nucleotide sequence: TGTGCCAGCTCACGGTCAGCGGCGCAGTTCTTC. Its protein product is CASSRSAAQFF.

This clone was picked up one time. The chain employs TRBV11-2 and TRBJ2-5; weak D call: TRBD2 (5 bases). The germline CDR1 and CDR2 sequences are SGHAT and FQNNGV. The CDR3 runs 19 residues. The germline V and J ends were trimmed by 8 bases and 2 bases, with 30 bases remaining between them. CDR3 in amino acids: CASFPRPFFAGLGQETQYF. As DNA, the CDR3 is TGTGCCAGCTTCCCACGCCCCTTTTTCGCGGGCCTGGGGCAAGAGACCCAGTACTTC.